This TCR beta chain stems from a study of blood T cell repertoires in COVID-19. Looking at the study overall: Samples of COVID-19 (acute and convalescent) were obtained from the United States, Italy and Spain.

V shed 5 bases and J shed 3 bases, with 14 bases lying between them. The CDR3 is 14 amino acids. CDR1 and CDR2 from the germline V gene are MNHEY and SVGEGT. Profiling relied on immunoSEQ multiplex PCR, and the TCRdb table lists in-frame clones only, not all of them. Among 130,000 to 150,000 clones listed, roughly 84% were seen once. The receptor comes from a human donor in a cohort sampled during active COVID-19. J is TRBJ2-7 and V is TRBV6-2 or TRBV6-3; the D gene is possibly TRBD1 (7 bases). Sequenced input: peripheral blood. The CDR3 DNA reads TGTGCCAGCAGTAAGGGGGGACAGTACTACGAGCAGTACTTC. This codes for CASSKGGQYYEQYF.